The rows below give T cell receptor beta chains drawn from one sample of a study of vaccination effects on CD4 cells after COVID-19. This table comes from immunoSEQ multiplex PCR, and its TCRdb copy is limited to in-frame clones, with some not included. Among around 30,000 clones listed, approximately 80% were seen once. These TCRs' antigens remain unknown. The material sequenced was CD4+ T cells from PBMCs cultured with HCoV-NL63 spike peptides, taken before COVID-19 vaccination. These receptors originate from a human donor who had a prior SARS-CoV-2 infection. Both conserved end residues are part of each CDR3. A D gene is named only where the DNA matches it firmly. A clone size is listed for some rows: how often the clone was seen (once, few, many), or a class if it is expanded.

d_call | v_call | cdr3_length | clone_size | cdr3_aa
- | TRBV5-1 | 12 | - | CASSPDSYGYTF
- | TRBV19 | 15 | once | CASSIDTGLTDTQYF
TRBD2 | TRBV19 | 17 | - | CASSSTSGRQTYNEQFF
- | TRBV11-1 | 13 | once | CASSLGPLNEQFF
TRBD1 | TRBV18 | 19 | - | CASSPLSTVTGTVASGYTF
- | TRBV5-4 | 15 | - | CASSVNGRDDREQYF
- | TRBV6-4 | 13 | few | CASSPNSNQPQHF
TRBD1 | TRBV11-2 | 13 | - | CASSRDRNQPQHF
- | TRBV11-3 | 11 | - | CASSSTYTQYF
- | TRBV23-1 | 17 | - | CASTLPESDRTNTEAFF
TRBD2 | TRBV7-6 | 18 | - | CASSLATRGTSGGNEQFF
- | TRBV21-1 | 12 | once | CASSKYRAPQHF
- | TRBV2 | 11 | - | CANGLTYEQYF
- | TRBV7-3 | 14 | - | CASSLNLRPDTQYF
TRBD1 | TRBV2 | 14 | once | CASGNQGVTGELFF
- | TRBV4-3 | 17 | - | CASSQEAQLTSTDTQYF
TRBD1 | TRBV6-2/TRBV6-3 | 15 | - | CASSRLGQGDNEQFF
TRBD1 | TRBV11-1 | 13 | - | CASRPTGAPEAFF
- | TRBV12-3/TRBV12-4 | 13 | - | CASGHQANEKLFF
TRBD1 | TRBV5-4 | 14 | few | CASSPTGPGNTIYF
TRBD2 | TRBV5-1 | 16 | - | CASSSGLAGVWNEQFF
TRBD1 | TRBV11-2 | 20 | few | CASSLDPPQGVISTNEKLFF
- | TRBV18 | 16 | - | CASSPTPGQAGSPLHF
TRBD1 | TRBV5-8 | 18 | few | CASSAGQGGVYSNQPQHF
- | TRBV28 | 13 | - | CASSGPPFDEQFF
- | TRBV27 | 14 | - | CASSPQRTRREQYF
- | TRBV7-2 | 14 | - | CASSLYVPGTEAFF
TRBD2 | TRBV7-9 | 12 | - | CASSFGGDTQYF
- | TRBV6-1 | 16 | - | CASSEHFKTVSYGYTF
- | TRBV18 | 15 | - | CASSPLASGVTEAFF
TRBD2 | TRBV5-1 | 17 | - | CASSLTAGGPSTDTQYF
- | TRBV19 | 13 | - | CASSRGTSDEQYF
- | TRBV4-2 | 15 | - | CASSRSGGTTDTQYF
- | TRBV6-5 | 15 | few | CASSFSPGAYYGYTF
- | TRBV3-1/TRBV3-2 | 13 | - | CASSQASSYEQYF
- | TRBV5-1 | 15 | - | CASSSAGYSTDTQYF
- | TRBV5-4 | 14 | - | CASSLVDAFEGYTF
- | TRBV9 | 14 | - | CASSAGVGNTEAFF
- | TRBV7-6 | 15 | - | CASSLAPGYYNEQFF
- | TRBV28 | 15 | few | CASSFSTRRHYGYTF
- | TRBV10-2 | 14 | - | CASSESLRTTSYTF
- | TRBV7-2 | 18 | - | CASSLAPGLSPGNSPLHF
- | TRBV7-8 | 15 | - | CASSLYGGIYNEQFF
- | TRBV5-5 | 16 | once | CASSSDGYSGANVLTF
- | TRBV20-1 | 11 | - | CSARYLETQYF
- | TRBV6-2/TRBV6-3 | 17 | - | CASSYSSGVGSYNEQFF
- | TRBV9 | 14 | - | CASSARTNTGELFF
- | TRBV9 | 15 | - | CASSRRRLGADTQYF
TRBD2 | TRBV7-9 | 17 | few | CASSLGTWTSDNYEQYF
- | TRBV9 | 14 | - | CASSVSRGGNIQYF
- | TRBV5-4 | 13 | once | CASSLVSQETQYF
TRBD2 | TRBV19 | 15 | - | CASSRGRDYENEQFF
TRBD1 | TRBV5-4 | 17 | few | CASSPGTGGPQNTEAFF
- | TRBV4-3 | 13 | - | CASSQDPFYEQYF
- | TRBV5-1 | 14 | once | CASSLGGNSYEQYF